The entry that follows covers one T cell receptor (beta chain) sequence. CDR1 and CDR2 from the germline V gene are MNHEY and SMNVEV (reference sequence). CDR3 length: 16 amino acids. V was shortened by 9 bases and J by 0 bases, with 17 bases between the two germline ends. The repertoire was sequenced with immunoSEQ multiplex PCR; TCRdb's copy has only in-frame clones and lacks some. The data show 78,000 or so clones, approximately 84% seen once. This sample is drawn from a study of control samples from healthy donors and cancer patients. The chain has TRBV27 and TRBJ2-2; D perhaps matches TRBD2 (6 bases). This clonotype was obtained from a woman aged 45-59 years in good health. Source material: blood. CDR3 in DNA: TGTGCCAGGAGACCGGCGGGGCGCGCGAACACCGGGGAGCTGTTTTTT. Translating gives CARRPAGRANTGELFF.